These T cell receptor beta chains were read from a single sample in a study of PD-L1 blockade in urothelial cancer. Profiling relied on immunoSEQ multiplex PCR, and the TCRdb table lists in-frame clones only, not all of them. The repertoire holds roughly 130,000 clones, with about 88% as singletons. The sequencing here drew on PBMCs, taken around atezolizumab (anti-PD-L1) treatment. Source of these receptors: a man between 45 and 60 years old with urothelial cancer. The CDR3 runs from the conserved cysteine through the conserved F or W. The D gene is left open where the match is weak. A row's size may be missing; if present it is once, few, many or a size class.

abundance: .; j_gene: TRBJ2-7; d_gene: TRBD2; v_gene: TRBV4-1; CDR3aa: CASSQEGTGLGYEQYF; CDR3nt: TGCGCCAGCAGCCAAGAGGGGACGGGACTAGGCTACGAGCAGTACTTC
abundance: .; j_gene: TRBJ1-4; d_gene: TRBD1; v_gene: TRBV5-1; CDR3aa: CASSGGTGESEKLFF; CDR3nt: TGCGCCAGCAGCGGGGGGACAGGGGAGAGTGAAAAACTGTTTTTT
abundance: .; j_gene: TRBJ2-7; d_gene: TRBD2; v_gene: TRBV6-6; CDR3aa: CASSDPGTITYEQYF; CDR3nt: TGTGCCAGCAGTGACCCCGGGACTATAACCTACGAGCAGTACTTC
abundance: .; j_gene: TRBJ2-1; d_gene: TRBD2; v_gene: TRBV7-3; CDR3aa: CASSPIQSGRNNEQFF; CDR3nt: TGTGCCAGCAGCCCAATACAAAGCGGGAGAAACAATGAGCAGTTCTTC
abundance: .; j_gene: TRBJ2-7; d_gene: TRBD2; v_gene: TRBV6-5; CDR3aa: CASSYSWASGPYEQYF; CDR3nt: TGTGCCAGCAGTTACTCCTGGGCTAGCGGCCCCTACGAGCAGTACTTC
abundance: .; j_gene: TRBJ2-3; d_gene: .; v_gene: TRBV4-1; CDR3aa: CASSRADSPATDTQYF; CDR3nt: TGCGCCAGCAGCCGAGCCGACTCTCCCGCCACAGATACGCAGTATTTT
abundance: .; j_gene: TRBJ2-7; d_gene: .; v_gene: TRBV14; CDR3aa: CASSPWGASEQYF; CDR3nt: TGTGCCAGCAGCCCCTGGGGCGCGAGCGAGCAGTACTTC
abundance: .; j_gene: TRBJ2-3; d_gene: TRBD1; v_gene: TRBV11-2; CDR3aa: CASSFNPRQGIDTQYF; CDR3nt: TGTGCCAGCAGCTTTAACCCCAGACAGGGCATAGATACGCAGTATTTT
abundance: .; j_gene: TRBJ2-5; d_gene: TRBD2; v_gene: TRBV7-9; CDR3aa: CASSLKGASGIQTQYF; CDR3nt: TGTGCCAGCAGCCTCAAGGGGGCTAGCGGGATCCAGACCCAGTACTTC
abundance: once; j_gene: TRBJ2-5; d_gene: TRBD1; v_gene: TRBV7-8; CDR3aa: CASSFLTGQETQYF; CDR3nt: TGTGCCAGCAGCTTTTTGACAGGGCAAGAGACCCAGTACTTC
abundance: .; j_gene: TRBJ2-7; d_gene: .; v_gene: TRBV19; CDR3aa: CASSLVGARRGEQYF; CDR3nt: TGTGCCAGTAGTCTGGTCGGAGCCCGGCGGGGCGAGCAGTACTTC
abundance: .; j_gene: TRBJ2-7; d_gene: .; v_gene: TRBV7-9; CDR3aa: CASTSLGDEQYF; CDR3nt: TGTGCCAGCACCTCATTAGGGGACGAGCAGTACTTC
abundance: .; j_gene: TRBJ1-6; d_gene: .; v_gene: TRBV11-2; CDR3aa: CASSLATNNSPLHF; CDR3nt: TGTGCCAGCAGCTTAGCCACTAATAATTCACCCCTCCACTTT
abundance: .; j_gene: TRBJ2-1; d_gene: .; v_gene: TRBV28; CDR3aa: CASSSSVGGDEQFF; CDR3nt: TGTGCCAGCAGTTCATCGGTAGGGGGAGATGAACAGTTCTTC
abundance: .; j_gene: TRBJ2-3; d_gene: TRBD2; v_gene: TRBV7-6; CDR3aa: CASSTSGRLDTQYF; CDR3nt: TGTGCCAGCAGCACTAGCGGGAGACTGGATACGCAGTATTTT
abundance: .; j_gene: TRBJ2-3; d_gene: .; v_gene: TRBV7-2; CDR3aa: CASSLASAEDTDTQYF; CDR3nt: TGTGCCAGCAGCTTAGCTAGCGCCGAAGATACAGATACGCAGTATTTT
abundance: .; j_gene: TRBJ1-1; d_gene: .; v_gene: TRBV6-5; CDR3aa: CASSSMNREAFF; CDR3nt: TGTGCCAGCAGTTCAATGAACAGGGAGGCTTTCTTT
abundance: .; j_gene: TRBJ2-7; d_gene: TRBD2; v_gene: TRBV27; CDR3aa: CASSLRGLAGGFSYEQYF; CDR3nt: TGTGCCAGCAGTTTAAGAGGACTAGCGGGAGGCTTCTCCTACGAGCAGTACTTC
abundance: .; j_gene: TRBJ2-7; d_gene: TRBD2; v_gene: TRBV30; CDR3aa: CAWSGTSGKLGQYF; CDR3nt: TGTGCCTGGAGTGGGACTAGCGGGAAATTGGGGCAGTACTTC
abundance: .; j_gene: TRBJ2-3; d_gene: TRBD2; v_gene: TRBV7-3; CDR3aa: CASSATLAGGADTQYF; CDR3nt: TGTGCCAGCAGCGCAACACTAGCGGGAGGCGCAGATACGCAGTATTTT